Below, 3 T cell receptor beta chains from the same sample are listed, as sequenced in a study of T cells in Graves' hyperthyroidism and ophthalmopathy (dated by TCRdb to between 2018 and 2021). The library was made by multiplex PCR. The data were produced on an Illumina HiSeq 2000. The TCR beta CDR3 regions were amplified from RNA transcripts. The first round of RT-PCR for the TCR CDR3 was performed with the HTBI primer set and the Qiagen OneStep RT-PCR kit. Starting from the raw public reads, TCRdb applied fastp trimming at Q25, assembled clones with MiXCR and retained in-frame beta chains. Every entry covers one CDR3 protein and lists the most common genes and DNA from its rows. The table for this sample lists about 660,000 distinct CDR3 sequences; over 40% of them were counted only once. About 7.7% of the sample is in the top ten clones. The sample taken for sequencing was peripheral blood or thyroid tissue (not recorded which). The receptors derive from an adult man with Graves' disease, either hyperthyroidism or ophthalmopathy (not recorded which).

V and J are TRBV12-3 or TRBV12-4 and TRBJ1-5, with 10 positions matching TRBD1. The V gene end was trimmed by 6 bases and the J gene end by 7 bases; junction bases not matched to a gene: 15. This CDR3 is 17 amino acids long. CDR3 in DNA: TGTGCCAGCAGCCGACGGACAGGGGGGATCGGAGAGCAGCCCCAGCATTTT. Encoded protein: CASSRRTGGIGEQPQHF.

The chain has TRBV12-3 or TRBV12-4 and TRBJ1-1; D might be TRBD1 (5 bases). The CDR3 extends over 16 amino acids. Trimming took off 4 bases at V and 4 bases at J, with 19 bases between the two ends. DNA for the CDR3: TGTGCCAGCAGTTCGACCGCTCAGGGAAGGGGCACTGAAGCTTTCTTT. This translates into CASSSTAQGRGTEAFF.

This clonotype was picked up a small number of times. This sequence joins TRBV7-2 and TRBJ1-2; D is possibly TRBD1 (5 bases). The CDR3 covers 15 residues. Trimming left V 3 bases short and J 3 bases short, with 14 bases between. The V gene's germline CDR1 is SGHTA and CDR2 FQGNSA. CDR3 coding DNA: TGTGCCAGCAGCTTGGGGAGCAGGGTCGACTATGGCTACACCTTC. This gives the protein CASSLGSRVDYGYTF.